This TCR beta chain was observed in a study of blood T cell repertoires in COVID-19. This clone has a handful of counts. Under the authors' procedure: Amplification from reference gene primers served as the basis for estimated nucleated cell counts. Sequencing was performed with immunoSEQ multiplex PCR; in TCRdb, only in-frame clones are kept and a portion is missing. That table gives V, J and clone size, and the DNA gave D and trimming. This sample has some 220,000 clones, with around 80% found just once. Germline-derived CDR1 and CDR2 are SGHKS and YYEKEE (reference sequence). The CDR3 extends over 12 amino acids. The V end lost 0 bases, the J end lost 6 bases, and 6 bases lay between the germline ends.

The chain employs TRBV5-5 and TRBJ1-1; no clear D gene. This clonotype was obtained from a woman in her sixties who had recovered from COVID-19. Specimen: peripheral blood. CDR3 sequence reads: CASSLDSAEAFF. As DNA, the CDR3 is TGTGCCAGCAGCTTGGATTCAGCTGAAGCTTTCTTT.